This T cell receptor beta chain is from a study of blood T cells in healthy people across ages. J lost 0 bases, V lost 2 bases, and 9 bases had no gene match. The CDR3 spans 17 residues. The germline CDR1 and CDR2 sequences are SGHKS and YYEKEE (reference sequence). This clonotype was observed a handful of times. A J-beta primer mix and a sample-barcoded 5' primer were used in a second PCR of about 7 to 12 cycles. Each CDR3 protein gets one entry after TCRdb re-called the 5' RACE reads with MiXCR. The table has some 780,000 distinct CDR3 sequences, more than 55% seen once. The clonotype originates from a middle-aged man in good health. The V and J genes are TRBV5-5 and TRBJ2-7; 9 bases agree with TRBD2. The sequenced sample consisted of blood. The CDR3 region has the DNA TGTGCCAGCAGCTTCGGTTCTGCGGGGGGGAGCTCCTACGAGCAGTACTTC. It yields the protein CASSFGSAGGSSYEQYF.